The 13 T cell receptor beta chains below all came from one sample that was sequenced in a study of blood T cell repertoires in COVID-19. Profiling relied on immunoSEQ multiplex PCR, and the TCRdb table lists in-frame clones only, not all of them. This table holds about 220,000 clones, roughly 90% found once. Source material: PBMCs or T cells enriched from blood (not recorded which). The receptors were gathered from a middle-aged woman with acute COVID-19.

The V call is TRBV4-1, the J call TRBJ1-1; D is unresolved. The germline V gene has CDR1 MGHRA and CDR2 YSYEKL. The CDR3 length is 13 residues. Trimming took off 5 bases at V and 2 bases at J, with 9 bases between the two ends. CDR3 sequence (DNA): TGCGCCAGCAGCGCGGCCCGAAACACTGAAGCTTTCTTT. This sequence encodes CASSAARNTEAFF.

The chain combines TRBV27 with TRBJ1-2; a weak D match, TRBD1 (6 bases). The CDR3 is 14 residues long. The germline V gene encodes CDR1 MNHEY and CDR2 SMNVEV (reference sequence). V lost 1 base, J lost 3 bases, and 9 bases lay in between. CDR3 sequence: CASSLWPGDYGYTF. In DNA, the CDR3 is TGTGCCAGCAGTTTATGGCCAGGGGACTATGGCTACACCTTC.

The J gene is TRBJ2-1, the V gene TRBV21-1; the table gives TRBD1 as D, unverified against the DNA. TRBV21-1 is a recognized pseudogene. The CDR3 has 19 residues. Here the CDR3 reads CASKTVPRPTGFSYNEQFF. The CDR3 DNA is TGTGCCAGCAAAACAGTCCCCAGGCCGACAGGGTTCTCCTACAATGAGCAGTTCTTC.

The chain has TRBV29-1 and TRBJ2-5; TRBD1 matches at 7 bases. V was clipped by 6 bases and J by 0 bases; unmatched bases: 4. The CDR3 extends over 13 amino acids. The germline V gene encodes CDR1 SQVTM and CDR2 ANQGSEA. The CDR3 is CSVETGNQETQYF. CDR3 coding DNA: TGCAGCGTCGAGACAGGGAACCAAGAGACCCAGTACTTC.

V is TRBV12-5 and J is TRBJ2-3; 13 bases map to TRBD2. CDR1 and CDR2 from the germline V gene are LGHNT and FRNRAP. Trimming cost V 4 bases and J 2 bases; bases outside gene matches: 3. The CDR3 contains 16 residues. The CDR3 DNA is TGTGCTAGTGGTTCAGGACTAGCGGGGGACACAGATACGCAGTATTTT. As protein: CASGSGLAGDTDTQYF. Combining the CDR3 with reference TRBV12-5 and TRBJ2-3 gives the whole variable domain DARVTQTPRHKVTEMGQEVTMRCQPILGHNTVFWYRQTMMQGLELLAYFRNRAPLDDSGMPKDRFSAEMPDATLATLKIQPSEPRDSAVYFCASGSGLAGDTDTQYFGPGTRLTVL.

This chain links TRBV2 with TRBJ2-5; a possible D gene is TRBD1 (6 bases). V lost 6 bases and J lost 5, with 16 bases in between. This CDR3 has 14 residues. CDR1 and CDR2 from the germline V gene are SNHLY and FYNNEI. The CDR3: CASSVTGITETQYF. The CDR3 DNA is TGTGCCAGCAGCGTAACAGGGATTACGGAGACCCAGTACTTC.

In nucleotides, the CDR3 is TGTGCCAGCAGCTCGGACACTAACACTGAAGCTTTCTTT. This sequence encodes CASSSDTNTEAFF. J is TRBJ1-1 and V is TRBV6-2 or TRBV6-3; D may be TRBD1 (5 bases). The V gene lost 6 bases and the J gene lost 2 bases, with 10 bases spanning the gap. CDR1 is MNHEY, CDR2 SVGEGT, per germline. The CDR3 runs 13 residues.

V gene TRBV2 combines with J gene TRBJ1-2; 12 bases agree with TRBD1. Trimming removed 5 bases from V and 4 bases from J; junction bases left unmatched: 11. Germline-derived CDR1 and CDR2 are SNHLY and FYNNEI. This CDR3 comprises 17 residues. The CDR3 region is CASSHPGTGGGSYGYTF. Written as DNA, the CDR3 is TGTGCCAGCAGTCATCCCGGGACAGGGGGCGGGAGCTATGGCTACACCTTC.

The V call is TRBV6-5, the J call TRBJ1-1; the match to TRBD1 covers 7 bases. CDR3 length: 13 residues. CDR1 and CDR2 from the germline V gene are MNHEY and SVGAGI. The ends lost 6 bases at V and 12 bases at J; junction bases unmatched: 13. The CDR3 here is CASRDLTGSESFF. The CDR3 bases are TGTGCCAGCAGGGACCTGACAGGGAGCGAATCTTTCTTT.

The chain carries TRBV3-1 (or the pseudogene TRBV3-2) and TRBJ1-1; the D gene is possibly TRBD1 (6 bases). CDR1 and CDR2 from the germline V gene are LGHDT and YNNKEL (reference sequence). Trimming removed 0 bases from V and 5 bases from J, with 13 bases in between. CDR3 length equals 15 residues. The CDR3 protein is CASSQEAGEGTEAFF. The CDR3 DNA follows: TGTGCCAGCAGCCAAGAAGCAGGGGAGGGGACTGAAGCTTTCTTT.

V usage is TRBV7-2 and J usage is TRBJ1-2, with a weak D call TRBD1 (6 bases). The length of the CDR3 is 18 residues. Trimming removed 0 bases at V and 1 base at J, with 18 bases between. Germline V gives CDR1 SGHTA, CDR2 FQGNSA. The CDR3 sequence is CASSLAPTAGAINYGYTF. CDR3 DNA sequence: TGTGCCAGCAGCTTAGCTCCGACGGCAGGGGCCATTAACTATGGCTACACCTTC.

This chain uses TRBV9 with TRBJ2-1; TRBD2 matches at 8 bases. V shed 4 bases, J shed 4 bases, and the junction held 7 bases outside the gene matches. This CDR3 has 15 amino acids. The germline V gene encodes CDR1 SGDLS and CDR2 YYNGEE. In DNA, the CDR3 is TGTGCCAGCAGCCCGGTAGGCGGGGGGTACAATGAGCAGTTCTTC. It codes for CASSPVGGGYNEQFF.

V and J are TRBV12-5 and TRBJ2-7; TRBD1 aligns across 9 bases. J lost 9 bases, V lost 3 bases, and 3 bases had no gene match. The CDR3 consists of 12 residues. The V gene's germline CDR1 is LGHNT and CDR2 FRNRAP. CDR3 loop: CASGFTGGMQYF. Written as DNA, the CDR3 is TGTGCTAGTGGTTTCACAGGGGGCATGCAGTACTTC.